This T cell receptor (beta chain) stems from a study of metastatic and nonmetastatic thyroid tumors. TCRdb called clones again from the PCR reads with MiXCR. This sample yields under 9,000 clones, of which about 45% are seen a single time; about a third belongs to the top ten. No treatment of any kind had been given to any patient before thyroid surgery. The CDR3 loop spans 15 amino acids. Trimming left V 1 base short and J 2 bases short, with 11 bases between. From germline, CDR1 is SGHDN and CDR2 FVKESK. In this sample, this clone is medium-sized. V gene TRBV14 combines with J gene TRBJ1-2; D perhaps matches TRBD1 (6 bases). The sequencing sample was made of tumor tissue. This TCR derives from a male donor with papillary thyroid cancer or a benign thyroid nodule (not recorded which). Some clones in this sample may be carry-over from other donors' samples. CDR3 residues: CASSQAGAANYGYTF. The CDR3 nucleotides read TGTGCCAGCAGCCAAGCAGGGGCCGCAAACTATGGCTACACCTTC. Together with reference TRBV14 and TRBJ1-2, the CDR3 gives the full variable domain: EAGVTQFPSHSVIEKGQTVTLRCDPISGHDNLYWYRRVMGKEIKFLLHFVKESKQDESGMPNNRFLAERTGGTYSTLKVQPAELEDSGVYFCASSQAGAANYGYTFGSGTRLTVV.